This T cell receptor (beta chain) emerged from a study of blood T cells in healthy people across ages. Study-wide points: Because donor CMV status was unknown, expanded clonotype changes were possibly confounded.

The donors, all healthy, were Caucasians living in Russia, aged roughly 6 to 100. Primed by a sample-barcoded 5' primer and a J-beta primer mix, a second PCR proceeded for roughly 7 to 11 cycles. A template-switch adaptor with 12 random nucleotides tagged each cDNA molecule. TCRdb analysed the 5' RACE reads with MiXCR anew, one entry per CDR3 protein. Of 780,000 or so distinct CDR3 sequences listed, roughly three fifths are singletons. In the case of this clonotype: Its antigen is currently unknown.

CDR3 length: 16 residues. Trimming cost V 5 bases and J 2 bases, with 19 bases left between them. CDR1 and CDR2 from the germline V gene are SGHTA and FQGNSA. The receptor was isolated from a man in his forties or fifties in good health. The V gene is TRBV7-2, the J gene TRBJ2-7; weak D call: TRBD2 (6 bases). The sequencing input was blood. The CDR3 loop is CASSKPRGTATYEQYF. Written as DNA, the CDR3 is TGTGCCAGCAGCAAACCCCGGGGGACTGCGACCTACGAGCAGTACTTC.